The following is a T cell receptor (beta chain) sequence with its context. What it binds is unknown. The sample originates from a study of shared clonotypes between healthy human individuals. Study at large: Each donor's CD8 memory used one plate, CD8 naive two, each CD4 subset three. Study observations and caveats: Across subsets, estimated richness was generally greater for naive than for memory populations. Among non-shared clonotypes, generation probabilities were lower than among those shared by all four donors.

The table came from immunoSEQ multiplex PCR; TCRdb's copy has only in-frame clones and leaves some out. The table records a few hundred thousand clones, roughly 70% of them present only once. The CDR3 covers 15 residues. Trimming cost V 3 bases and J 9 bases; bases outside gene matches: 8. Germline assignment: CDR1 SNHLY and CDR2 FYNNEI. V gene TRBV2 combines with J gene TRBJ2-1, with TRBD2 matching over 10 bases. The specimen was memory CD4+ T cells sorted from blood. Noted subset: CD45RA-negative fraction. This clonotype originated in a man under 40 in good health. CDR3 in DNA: TGTGCCAGCAGTGAGAGGACTAGCGGCCTCGGTGAGCAGTTCTTC. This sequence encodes CASSERTSGLGEQFF. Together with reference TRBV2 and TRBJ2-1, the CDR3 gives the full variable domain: EPEVTQTPSHQVTQMGQEVILRCVPISNHLYFYWYRQILGQKVEFLVSFYNNEISEKSEIFDDQFSVERPDGSNFTLKIRSTKLEDSAMYFCASSERTSGLGEQFFGPGTRLTVL.